The 9 T cell receptor beta chains below all came from one sample that was sequenced in a study of shared T cell receptors in the human thymus. Sequenced by immunoSEQ multiplex PCR; TCRdb stores in-frame clones only, minus some. This sample has about 380,000 clones, with approximately 95% found just once. The sequenced sample consisted of thymocytes. These receptors originate from a human donor.

The chain joins TRBV28 to TRBJ2-5; D possibly corresponds to TRBD1 (6 bases). Germline V gene lookup returns CDR1 MDHEN and CDR2 SYDVKM. V dropped 2 bases and J dropped 5 bases, with 18 bases sitting between them. The CDR3 totals 16 residues. CDR3 loop: CASSLMSGEWGETQYF. In DNA form, the CDR3 reads TGTGCCAGCAGTTTAATGTCAGGGGAATGGGGGGAGACCCAGTACTTC.

This chain connects TRBV4-1 to TRBJ2-7; D is unresolved. CDR3 length equals 15 residues. Germline CDR1 MGHRA, CDR2 YSYEKL. V lost 0 bases, J lost 8 bases, and 17 bases lay in between. CDR3 amino acids: CASSQEYKVHHKQYF. The DNA of the CDR3 is TGCGCCAGCAGCCAAGAATATAAGGTCCACCATAAGCAGTACTTC.

The chain links TRBV18 to TRBJ2-6; D not certain. The CDR3 spans 16 residues. Germline V lookup: CDR1 KGHSH, CDR2 LQKENI. V lost 3 bases and J 0 bases, leaving 9 bases between the germline ends. Here the CDR3 DNA reads TGTGCCAGCTCACCTCCACAGAGCTCTGGGGCCAACGTCCTGACTTTC. Translated, it gives CASSPPQSSGANVLTF.

V and J are TRBV11-2 and TRBJ1-1; TRBD1 matches at 8 bases. The germline V gene has CDR1 SGHAT and CDR2 FQNNGV. There are 18 residues in the CDR3. Trimming removed 4 bases from V and 2 bases from J; junction bases left unmatched: 15. The CDR3, as DNA: TGTGCCAGCAGCTCCCCCGAAGGAATCGGGACAGGTAACACTGAAGCTTTCTTT. It translates to CASSSPEGIGTGNTEAFF.

This chain uses TRBV18 with TRBJ1-3; D is uncertain. Germline CDR1 reads KGHSH; CDR2 reads LQKENI. V lost 3 bases and J 5 bases, leaving 2 bases between the germline ends. The CDR3 covers 11 residues. CDR3 protein: CASSPRNTIYF. Here the CDR3 DNA reads TGTGCCAGCTCACCGCGAAACACCATATATTTT. Filled out from reference TRBV18 and TRBJ1-3, the complete variable domain reads NAGVMQNPRHLVRRRGQEARLRCSPMKGHSHVYWYRQLPEEGLKFMVYLQKENIIDESGMPKERFSAEFPKEGPSILRIQQVVRGDSAAYFCASSPRNTIYFGEGSWLTVV.

The chain links TRBV30 to TRBJ2-3; D is ambiguous. The ends were cut back, 7 bases at V and 2 bases at J, with 16 bases in the middle. Germline V gives CDR1 GTSNPN, CDR2 SVGIG (reference sequence). The CDR3 has 14 amino acids. The CDR3 sequence: CAFARPGLTDTQYF. The CDR3 DNA reads as TGTGCCTTTGCGCGGCCGGGCCTCACAGATACGCAGTATTTT.

The DNA of the CDR3 is TGTGCCAGCAGTTTAACAACCAGGGGGCTAACCTCTGGAAACACCATATATTTT. It translates to CASSLTTRGLTSGNTIYF. The rearrangement uses TRBV28 and TRBJ1-3; 8 nucleotides align to TRBD1. This CDR3 is built from 18 residues. Germline V gene lookup returns CDR1 MDHEN and CDR2 SYDVKM. J was trimmed by 0 bases and V by 2 bases; bases with no gene match: 9.

The chain links TRBV29-1 to TRBJ2-1; 8 bases align to TRBD2. Trimming removed 6 bases from V and 0 bases from J; junction bases left unmatched: 7. CDR3 size: 15 residues. CDR1 SQVTM and CDR2 ANQGSEA come from the germline V gene. CDR3 protein: CSVAFSGNSYNEQFF. The CDR3 DNA follows: TGCAGCGTCGCCTTTAGCGGGAACTCCTACAATGAGCAGTTCTTC.

The chain has TRBV28 and TRBJ1-5; possible D gene TRBD1, 5 bases. The length of the CDR3 is 14 residues. With 3 bases removed from V and 5 bases from J, the gap between germline ends came to 11 bases. CDR1 is MDHEN, CDR2 SYDVKM, per germline. The CDR3 nucleotides are TGTGCCAGCAGTTTTACGGGGCTTGATCAGCCCCAGCATTTT. This encodes CASSFTGLDQPQHF.